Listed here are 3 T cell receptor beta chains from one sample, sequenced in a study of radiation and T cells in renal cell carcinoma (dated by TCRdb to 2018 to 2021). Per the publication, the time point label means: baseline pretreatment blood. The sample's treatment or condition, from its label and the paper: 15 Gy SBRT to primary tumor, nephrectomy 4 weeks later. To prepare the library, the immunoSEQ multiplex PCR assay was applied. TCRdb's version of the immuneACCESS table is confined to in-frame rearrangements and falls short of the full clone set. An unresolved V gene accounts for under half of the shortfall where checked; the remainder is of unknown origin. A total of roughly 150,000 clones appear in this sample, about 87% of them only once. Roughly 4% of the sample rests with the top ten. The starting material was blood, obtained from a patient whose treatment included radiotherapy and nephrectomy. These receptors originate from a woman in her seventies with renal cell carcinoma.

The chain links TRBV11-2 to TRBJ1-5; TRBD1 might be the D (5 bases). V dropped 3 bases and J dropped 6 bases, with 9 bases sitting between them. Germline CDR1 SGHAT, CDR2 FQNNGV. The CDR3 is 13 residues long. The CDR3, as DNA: TGTGCCAGCAGCTTGGACACGTTTCAGCCCCAGCATTTT. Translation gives CASSLDTFQPQHF. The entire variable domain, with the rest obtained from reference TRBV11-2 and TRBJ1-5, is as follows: EAGVAQSPRYKIIEKRQSVAFWCNPISGHATLYWYQQILGQGPKLLIQFQNNGVVDDSQLPKDRFSAERLKGVDSTLKIQPAKLEDSAVYLCASSLDTFQPQHFGDGTRLSIL.

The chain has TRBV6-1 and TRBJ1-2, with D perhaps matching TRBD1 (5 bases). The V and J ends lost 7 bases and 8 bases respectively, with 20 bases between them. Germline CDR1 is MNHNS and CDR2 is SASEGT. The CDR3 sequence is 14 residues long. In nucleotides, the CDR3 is TGTGCCAGCAAACGATCCCGGGACGACTTAGGCTACACCTTC. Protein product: CASKRSRDDLGYTF.

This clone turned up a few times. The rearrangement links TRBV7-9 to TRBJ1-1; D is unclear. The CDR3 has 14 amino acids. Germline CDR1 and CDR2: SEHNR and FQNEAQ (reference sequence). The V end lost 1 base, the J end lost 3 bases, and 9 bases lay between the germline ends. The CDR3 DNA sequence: TGTGCCAGCAGCTTAGTCATTTCGGACACTGAAGCTTTCTTT. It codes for CASSLVISDTEAFF. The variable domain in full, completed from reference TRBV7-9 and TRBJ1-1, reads DTGVSQNPRHKITKRGQNVTFRCDPISEHNRLYWYRQTLGQGPEFLTYFQNEAQLEKSRLLSDRFSAERPKGSFSTLEIQRTEQGDSAMYLCASSLVISDTEAFFGQGTRLTVV.